These 23 T cell receptor beta chains were sequenced from one sample in a study of CXCR3-negative and CXCR3-positive naive CD8 T cells. The libraries of TRB cDNA were prepared using 5' RACE with UMI labels. From the 5' RACE reads, TCRdb lists one entry per CDR3 protein and no DNA. This table lists roughly 110,000 distinct CDR3 sequences. Study-wide points: For CXCR3-positive naive cells, TRB CDR3s were more hydrophobic than those of CXCR3-negative naive cells.

The antigens for these receptors are not known. Input material: naive CXCR3+ CD8+ T cells from blood. Subset defined: CD45RO-CCR7+CD27+CD95- naive CD8+ T cells expressing CXCR3 (TNR3+). The receptors shown here come from a human donor in good health. Some clones in this sample may be carry-over from other donors' samples.

V gene TRBV27 combines with J gene TRBJ2-7; the TCRdb D gene call, TRBD1, has no DNA to confirm it. CDR1 is MNHEY and CDR2 is SMNVEV in the germline V gene (reference sequence). The CDR3 has 14 amino acids. CDR3 amino acids: CASTTSRTAYEQYF.

This chain connects TRBV7-9 to TRBJ1-4; TCRdb's D call of TRBD1 is untestable without DNA. Germline V lookup: CDR1 SEHNR, CDR2 FQNEAQ (reference sequence). This CDR3 region has 14 residues. CDR3 residues: CASSFTGTNEKLFF.

The chain links TRBV28 to TRBJ1-2. Per germline, CDR1 MDHEN and CDR2 SYDVKM. The CDR3 length is 20 residues. The chain's CDR3 is CASSYPPTPPPSSTSYGYTF.

This chain uses TRBV5-6 with TRBJ2-1. CDR1 is SGHDT and CDR2 is YYEEEE in the germline V gene. This CDR3 region has 12 residues. The CDR3 protein is CASSLALNEQFF.

The chain employs TRBV9 and TRBJ1-1. The CDR3 totals 13 residues. The V gene's germline CDR1 is SGDLS and CDR2 YYNGEE. CDR3 region: CASSVDENTEAFF.

The rearrangement uses TRBV7-3 and TRBJ2-3; TCRdb lists TRBD1, though no DNA is available to test this call. The CDR3 is made up of 14 amino acids. Germline loops: CDR1 SGHTA, CDR2 FQGTGA. The CDR3 here is CASSLRGSTDTQYF.

CDR3 sequence: CASSSGLGNEQFF. This chain joins TRBV7-3 and TRBJ2-1; absent DNA, TCRdb's TRBD2 call cannot be checked. The germline gives CDR1 SGHTA, CDR2 FQGTGA. This CDR3 is built from 13 residues. Complete variable domain (other parts from reference TRBV7-3 and TRBJ2-1): GAGVSQTPSNKVTEKGKYVELRCDPISGHTALYWYRQSLGQGPEFLIYFQGTGAADDSGLPNDRFFAVRPEGSVSTLKIQRTERGDSAVYLCASSSGLGNEQFFGPGTRLTVL.

The CDR3 sequence: CSVRRGTNEKLFF. The chain is built from TRBV29-1 and TRBJ1-4. This CDR3 has 13 amino acids. Germline CDR1 and CDR2: SQVTM and ANQGSEA.

The chain's CDR3 is CATSRPPRRSNQPQHF. The J gene is TRBJ1-5, the V gene TRBV15. Per the germline V gene, CDR1 is LNHNV and CDR2 is YYDKDF (reference sequence). This CDR3 has 16 amino acids.

The chain has TRBV11-3 and TRBJ2-5; as DNA is missing, the TRBD1 call by TCRdb cannot be tested. The CDR3 totals 14 residues. Germline-derived CDR1 and CDR2 are SGHNT and YENEEA. CDR3 residues: CASSLPGTQETQYF. The full variable domain, with the rest looked up from reference TRBV11-3 and TRBJ2-5, is EAGVVQSPRYKIIEKKQPVAFWCNPISGHNTLYWYLQNLGQGPELLIRYENEEAVDDSQLPKDRFSAERLKGVDSTLKIQPAELGDSAVYLCASSLPGTQETQYFGPGTRLLVL.

This chain connects TRBV6-5 to TRBJ2-3. Germline V CDR1 and CDR2: MNHEY, SVGAGI. CDR3 length: 16 amino acids. The CDR3 is CASSYSSGVPTDTQYF.

The V call is TRBV9, the J call TRBJ1-1; checking the TCRdb D call of TRBD1 is not possible without DNA. The CDR3 length is 15 residues. The V gene's germline CDR1 is SGDLS and CDR2 YYNGEE. CDR3 residues: CASSVGQGDGTEAFF.

This sequence joins TRBV15 and TRBJ1-1; no DNA is available, so the TRBD1 call from TCRdb remains unchecked. CDR3 size: 14 residues. The germline V gene encodes CDR1 LNHNV and CDR2 YYDKDF (reference sequence). CDR3 amino acids: CATSRMGERTEAFF.

J is TRBJ2-1 and V is TRBV7-3; the TCRdb D gene call, TRBD1, has no DNA to confirm it. CDR1 is SGHTA, CDR2 FQGTGA, per germline. This CDR3 region has 15 residues. The CDR3 sequence: CASSLPTGGVNEQFF.

The chain links TRBV7-8 to TRBJ2-7; TCRdb gives TRBD1 as the D gene, but with no DNA this cannot be confirmed. The CDR3 length is 14 residues. CDR1 SGHVS and CDR2 FQNEAQ come from the germline V gene. The CDR3: CASSHPAGGDEQYF.

This sequence joins TRBV6-2 or TRBV6-3 and TRBJ2-5; TCRdb designates TRBD1, a call that cannot be tested without DNA. The CDR3 is made up of 18 amino acids. Germline V CDR1 and CDR2: MNHEY, SVGEGT. CDR3 region: CASSYDSTGTEIQETQYF.

The genes are TRBV9 and TRBJ2-5. The V gene's germline CDR1 is SGDLS and CDR2 YYNGEE. The CDR3 loop spans 15 amino acids. The CDR3 loop reads CASSVDGFPQETQYF.

The J gene is TRBJ2-3, the V gene TRBV9. This CDR3 comprises 15 residues. CDR1 and CDR2 from the germline V gene are SGDLS and YYNGEE. This CDR3 is CASSDRIRATDTQYF.

The chain is built from TRBV6-1 and TRBJ1-1. This CDR3 has 16 residues. The germline V gene has CDR1 MNHNS and CDR2 SASEGT. The CDR3 spells CASSEWVAFADTEAFF.

The chain joins TRBV20-1 to TRBJ2-5; TCRdb proposes TRBD2, but this gene call is untestable without DNA. CDR1 is DFQATT, CDR2 SNEGSKA, per germline (reference sequence). The CDR3 contains 14 residues. The CDR3 protein is CSAHSGGREETQYF.

J is TRBJ1-1 and V is TRBV4-1; TCRdb outputs TRBD1, but without DNA this stays unchecked. This CDR3 is 15 amino acids long. The V gene's germline CDR1 is MGHRA and CDR2 YSYEKL. CDR3 amino acids: CASSPITGFDTEAFF.

The V call is TRBV20-1, the J call TRBJ2-7; TCRdb's D call, TRBD1, is unchecked because there is no DNA. CDR1 is DFQATT, CDR2 SNEGSKA, per germline (reference sequence). CDR3 length equals 13 residues. The CDR3 here is CSVPQAGTYEQYF.

The V and J genes are TRBV9 and TRBJ1-5; TCRdb lists TRBD1, though no DNA is available to test this call. CDR3 size: 15 residues. Germline CDR1 SGDLS, CDR2 YYNGEE. CDR3 residues: CASSVEAVFGQPQHF.